The following is a T cell receptor (beta chain) sequence with its context. Clones were sequenced by immunoSEQ multiplex PCR, and TCRdb holds only the in-frame ones, with some missing. The table shows about 180,000 clones, with around 80% occurring only once. The sample is drawn from a study of blood T cell repertoires in COVID-19. CDR3 length equals 15 residues. V shed 3 bases and J 2 bases; nucleotides not matched to a gene: 6. CDR1 is SGDLS and CDR2 is YYNGEE in the germline V gene. This TCR was sampled from a man between 60 and 75 years old who had been exposed to COVID-19. This chain links TRBV9 with TRBJ2-7, with 9 bases aligning to TRBD2. Sequenced: PBMCs or T cells enriched from blood (not recorded which). Here the CDR3 reads CASSARLADAYEQYF. In nucleotides, the CDR3 is TGTGCCAGCAGCGCGCGACTAGCGGATGCCTACGAGCAGTACTTC.